These T cell receptor beta chains were read from a single sample in a study of T cell repertoires in cytomegalovirus infection. Via MiXCR, TCRdb re-called the reads, giving one row per CDR3 protein. This sample has 300,000 to 400,000 distinct CDR3 sequences; 8% to 9.5% occur once, and the top ten carry roughly 4.5%. Sequenced material: PBMCs. The receptor set was obtained from a human donor in good health (CMV status not recorded). Some clones in this sample may be carry-over from other donors' samples. Both conserved end residues are part of each CDR3. The order of the fields is CDR3 protein, CDR3 length, clone size, V gene. A clone size is listed for some rows: how often the clone was seen (once, few, many), or a class if it is expanded.

CDR3aa: CASSTPGEYNEQFF
len: 14
abundance: few
v_gene: TRBV6-2/TRBV6-3

CDR3aa: CAGQGVYEQYF
len: 11
abundance: NA
v_gene: TRBV6-1

CDR3aa: CASSPLPAGEQYF
len: 13
abundance: many
v_gene: TRBV5-4

CDR3aa: CASSLAGLAGGAGQFF
len: 16
abundance: many
v_gene: TRBV7-2

CDR3aa: CASSLALPGVGGYTF
len: 15
abundance: NA
v_gene: TRBV5-1

CDR3aa: CASSFIAGGQETQYF
len: 15
abundance: many
v_gene: TRBV7-6

CDR3aa: CASSLFAITMETQYF
len: 15
abundance: many
v_gene: TRBV7-8

CDR3aa: CASDERDRSNTEAFF
len: 15
abundance: few
v_gene: TRBV19

CDR3aa: CASKTGGGKNIQYF
len: 14
abundance: few
v_gene: TRBV6-2/TRBV6-3

CDR3aa: CASRDSALNTQYF
len: 13
abundance: NA
v_gene: TRBV6-1

CDR3aa: CASSLSKTGPSYNEQFF
len: 17
abundance: few
v_gene: TRBV5-6

CDR3aa: CASSTVAGQETQYF
len: 14
abundance: few
v_gene: TRBV18

CDR3aa: CAISALMAGTGVVSGNTIYF
len: 20
abundance: few
v_gene: TRBV10-3

CDR3aa: CASSHFDTQYF
len: 11
abundance: many
v_gene: TRBV7-2